Reported below is one T cell receptor (beta chain). The target antigen is unknown. The sample is drawn from a study of graft-versus-host responses after intestinal transplantation. Overall study context: Following induction with anti-thymocyte globulin, all recipients were given tacrolimus and steroids for around three years.

Assay: immunoSEQ multiplex PCR; the TCRdb copy retains only in-frame clones and omits some. The profile covers over 70,000 clones, with around 90% appearing a single time and roughly 3.9% taken by the ten largest. General study results and limits: Some patients had graft-donor T cell macrochimerism, and their allografts showed high graft-versus-host to host-versus-graft clonal ratios. Some GvH clones appeared in ileal mucosa or blood before recipient bone marrow. Early post-transplant HvG declines were associated with peak circulating GvH clone levels.

The material sequenced was unstimulated CD8+ T cells sorted from spleen or lymph node cells, taken before transplant. This sequence originates from a human donor who was the organ donor for an intestinal transplant.

The CDR3, as DNA: TGTGCCAGCAGGGGCGACAGGAACCCCTACGAGCAGTACGTC. Amino acids: CASRGDRNPYEQYV. This rearrangement joins TRBV6-1 to TRBJ2-7; TRBD1 might be the D (6 bases). V dropped 6 bases and J dropped 2 bases, with 14 bases sitting between them. Germline V CDR1 and CDR2: MNHNS, SASEGT. CDR3 size: 14 residues.